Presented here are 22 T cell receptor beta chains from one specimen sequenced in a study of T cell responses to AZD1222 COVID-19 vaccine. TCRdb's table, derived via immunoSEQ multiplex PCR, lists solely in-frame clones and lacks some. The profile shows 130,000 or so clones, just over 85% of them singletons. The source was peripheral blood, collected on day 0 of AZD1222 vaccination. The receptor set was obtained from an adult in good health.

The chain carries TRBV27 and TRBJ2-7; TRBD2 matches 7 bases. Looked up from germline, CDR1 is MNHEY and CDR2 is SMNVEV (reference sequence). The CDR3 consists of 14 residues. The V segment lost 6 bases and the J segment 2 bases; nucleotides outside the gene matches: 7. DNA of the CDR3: TGTGCCAGCAGCCCTCTGGGGAGGGCCTACGAGCAGTACTTC. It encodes CASSPLGRAYEQYF.

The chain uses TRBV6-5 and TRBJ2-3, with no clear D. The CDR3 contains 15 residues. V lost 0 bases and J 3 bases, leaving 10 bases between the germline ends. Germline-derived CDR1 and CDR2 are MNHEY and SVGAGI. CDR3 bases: TGTGCCAGCAGTTACTCGATTAGGGCGACAGATACGCAGTATTTT. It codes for CASSYSIRATDTQYF.

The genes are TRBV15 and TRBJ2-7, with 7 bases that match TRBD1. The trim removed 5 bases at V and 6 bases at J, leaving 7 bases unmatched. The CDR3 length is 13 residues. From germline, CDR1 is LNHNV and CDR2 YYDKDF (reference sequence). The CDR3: CATSWKTGTEQYF. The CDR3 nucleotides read TGTGCCACCAGCTGGAAGACAGGGACCGAGCAGTACTTC.

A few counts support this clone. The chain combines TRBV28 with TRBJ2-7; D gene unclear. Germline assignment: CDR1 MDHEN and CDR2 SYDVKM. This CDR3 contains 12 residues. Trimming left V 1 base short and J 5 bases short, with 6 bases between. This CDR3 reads CASSLFLDEQYF. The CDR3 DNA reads TGTGCCAGCAGTTTATTTCTCGACGAGCAGTACTTC.

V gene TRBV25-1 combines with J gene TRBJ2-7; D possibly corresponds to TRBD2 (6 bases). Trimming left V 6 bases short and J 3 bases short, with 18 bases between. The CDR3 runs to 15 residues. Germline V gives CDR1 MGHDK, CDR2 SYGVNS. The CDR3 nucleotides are TGTGCCAGCAGCCCGTCCCTTGGAGGGGTCTACGAGCAGTACTTC. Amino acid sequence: CASSPSLGGVYEQYF.

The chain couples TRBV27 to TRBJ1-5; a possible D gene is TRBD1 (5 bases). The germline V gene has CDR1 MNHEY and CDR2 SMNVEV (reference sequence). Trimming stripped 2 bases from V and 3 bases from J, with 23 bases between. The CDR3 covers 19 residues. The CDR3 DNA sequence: TGTGCCAGCAGTTTAAGGTTGGTGGGGCTCGGCCTGAACAATCAGCCCCAGCATTTT. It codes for CASSLRLVGLGLNNQPQHF.

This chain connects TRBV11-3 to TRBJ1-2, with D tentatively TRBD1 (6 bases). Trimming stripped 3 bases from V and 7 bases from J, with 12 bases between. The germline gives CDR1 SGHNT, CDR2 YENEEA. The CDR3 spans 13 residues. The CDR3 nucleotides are TGTGCCAGCAGCTTTGGGCAGGGGAGTGGCTACACCTTC. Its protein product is CASSFGQGSGYTF.

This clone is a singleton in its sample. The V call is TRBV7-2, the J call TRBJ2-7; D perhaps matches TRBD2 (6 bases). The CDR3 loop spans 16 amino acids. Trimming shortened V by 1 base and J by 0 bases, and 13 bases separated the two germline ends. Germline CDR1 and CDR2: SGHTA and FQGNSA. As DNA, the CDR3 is TGTGCCAGCAGCTTAGGTCCCGGCGGGGACTCCTACGAGCAGTACTTC. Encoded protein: CASSLGPGGDSYEQYF.

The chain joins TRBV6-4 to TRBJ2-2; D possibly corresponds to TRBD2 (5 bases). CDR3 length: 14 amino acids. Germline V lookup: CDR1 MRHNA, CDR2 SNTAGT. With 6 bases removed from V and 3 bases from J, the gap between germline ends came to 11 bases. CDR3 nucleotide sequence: TGTGCCAGCAGGGGGAGCTGGGACACCGGGGAGCTGTTTTTT. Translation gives CASRGSWDTGELFF.

The CDR3 sequence is CASSYSRGPGNEKLFF. CDR3 coding DNA: TGTGCCAGCAGTTACTCAAGGGGGCCTGGTAATGAAAAACTGTTTTTT. This chain links TRBV6-6 with TRBJ1-4; the match to TRBD1 covers 7 bases. The length of the CDR3 is 16 residues. V lost 0 bases to trimming and J lost 4 bases; unmatched junction nucleotides: 5. CDR1 is MNHNY and CDR2 is SVGAGI in the germline V gene (reference sequence).

In DNA form, the CDR3 reads TGTGCCAGCTCACCACTTGGAGAGGAGGATACGCAGTATTTT. Protein: CASSPLGEEDTQYF. The chain joins TRBV18 to TRBJ2-3; no definite D call. Germline V gene data show CDR1 as KGHSH and CDR2 as LQKENI. This CDR3 region has 14 residues. The V gene lost 1 base and the J gene lost 6 bases, with 11 bases spanning the gap.

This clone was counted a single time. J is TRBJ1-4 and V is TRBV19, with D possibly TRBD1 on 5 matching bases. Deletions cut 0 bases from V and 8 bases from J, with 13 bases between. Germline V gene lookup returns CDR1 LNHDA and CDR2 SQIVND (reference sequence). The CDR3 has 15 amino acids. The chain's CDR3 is CASSIDRRVGEKLFF. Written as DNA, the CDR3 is TGTGCCAGTAGTATAGATCGCAGGGTCGGAGAAAAACTGTTTTTT.

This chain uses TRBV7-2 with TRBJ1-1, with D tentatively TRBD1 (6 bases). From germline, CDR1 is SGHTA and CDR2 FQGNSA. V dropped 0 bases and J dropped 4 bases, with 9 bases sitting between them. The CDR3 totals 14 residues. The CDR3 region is CASSLAARGTEAFF. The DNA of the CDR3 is TGTGCCAGCAGCTTAGCAGCCAGGGGCACTGAAGCTTTCTTT.

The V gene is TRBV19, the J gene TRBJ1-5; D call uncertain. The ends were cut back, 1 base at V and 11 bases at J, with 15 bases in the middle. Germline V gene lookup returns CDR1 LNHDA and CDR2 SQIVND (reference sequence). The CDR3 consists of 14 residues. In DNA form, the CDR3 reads TGTGCCAGTAGTATAGTCGCAGGTGGTGTTGCCCAGCATTTT. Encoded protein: CASSIVAGGVAQHF.

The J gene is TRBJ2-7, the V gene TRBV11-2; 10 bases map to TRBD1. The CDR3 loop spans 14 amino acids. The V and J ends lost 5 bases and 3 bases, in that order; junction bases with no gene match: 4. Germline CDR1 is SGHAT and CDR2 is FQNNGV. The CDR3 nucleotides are TGTGCCAGCAGCCCCCGGGACAGGGGCTACGAGCAGTACTTC. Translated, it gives CASSPRDRGYEQYF.

Here the CDR3 DNA reads TGTGCCAGCAGCTTATATGGGACAGGGGTTTCGCCCCAGCATTTT. It specifies CASSLYGTGVSPQHF. The V and J genes are TRBV7-2 and TRBJ1-5, with TRBD1 matching over 10 bases. The ends lost 2 bases at V and 9 bases at J; junction bases unmatched: 7. The germline gives CDR1 SGHTA, CDR2 FQGNSA. There are 15 residues in the CDR3.

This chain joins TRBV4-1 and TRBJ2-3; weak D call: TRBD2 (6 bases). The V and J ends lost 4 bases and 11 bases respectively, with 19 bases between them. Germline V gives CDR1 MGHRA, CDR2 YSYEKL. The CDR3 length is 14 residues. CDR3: CASSREAGLIEQYF. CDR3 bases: TGCGCCAGCAGCCGAGAGGCGGGGCTAATAGAGCAGTATTTT.

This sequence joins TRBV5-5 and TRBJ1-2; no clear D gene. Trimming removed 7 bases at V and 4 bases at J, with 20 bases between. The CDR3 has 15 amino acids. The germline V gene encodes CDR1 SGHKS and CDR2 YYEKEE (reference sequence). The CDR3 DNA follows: TGTGCCAGCGTACAAACCGCGGGTATGAGCTATGGCTACACCTTC. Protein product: CASVQTAGMSYGYTF.

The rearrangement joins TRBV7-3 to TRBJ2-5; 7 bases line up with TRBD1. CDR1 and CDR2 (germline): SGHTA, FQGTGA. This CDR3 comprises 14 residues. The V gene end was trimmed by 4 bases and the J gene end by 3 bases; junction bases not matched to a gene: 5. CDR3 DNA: TGTGCCAGCAGCTACAGGGGATTAGAAGAGACCCAGTACTTC. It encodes CASSYRGLEETQYF.

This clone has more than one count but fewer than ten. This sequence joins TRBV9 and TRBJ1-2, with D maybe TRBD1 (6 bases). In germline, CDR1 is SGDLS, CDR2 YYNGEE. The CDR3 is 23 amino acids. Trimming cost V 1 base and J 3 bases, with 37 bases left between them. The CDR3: CASSVSLGTLPWAGYVEHYGYTF. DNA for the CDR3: TGTGCCAGCAGCGTAAGTTTGGGGACATTGCCTTGGGCTGGTTATGTCGAACACTATGGCTACACCTTC.

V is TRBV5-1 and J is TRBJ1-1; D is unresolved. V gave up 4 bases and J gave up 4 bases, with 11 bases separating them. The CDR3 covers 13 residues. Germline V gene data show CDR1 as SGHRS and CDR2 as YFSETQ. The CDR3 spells CASSSVPATEAFF. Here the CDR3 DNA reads TGCGCCAGCAGCAGCGTCCCCGCCACTGAAGCTTTCTTT.

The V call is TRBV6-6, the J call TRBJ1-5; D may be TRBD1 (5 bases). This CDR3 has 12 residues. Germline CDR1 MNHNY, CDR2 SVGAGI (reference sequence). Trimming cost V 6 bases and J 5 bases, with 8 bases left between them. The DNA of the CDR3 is TGTGCCAGCAGATTAGGGGATCAGCCCCAGCATTTT. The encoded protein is CASRLGDQPQHF.